This is a list of T cell receptor beta chains from one sample in a study of T cells in Graves' hyperthyroidism and ophthalmopathy. One entry per CDR3 protein results from TCRdb running MiXCR on the multiplex PCR reads. The sample has fewer than 550,000 distinct CDR3 sequences; 15% to 18% are singletons. Sequenced: blood. These receptors were taken from a woman younger than 35 with Graves' hyperthyroidism. CDR3s include the opening cysteine and the closing phenylalanine or tryptophan. Each record gives: V gene, clone size, D gene, J gene, CDR3 DNA, CDR3 protein. A D gene is named only where the DNA matches it firmly. Clone size is stated in some rows and not others, as once, few, many or a class when expanded.

TRBV9,few,TRBD1,TRBJ1-3,TGTGCCAGCAGCGTCCGAACGGGACAGGATCAAAGAAACACCATATATTTT,CASSVRTGQDQRNTIYF
TRBV20-1,many,NA,TRBJ1-3,TGCAGTGCTTGTACCAGGGCTGTGGGAAACACCATATATTTT,CSACTRAVGNTIYF
TRBV12-5,many,TRBD2,TRBJ2-7,TGTGCTAGTGGTTTGGTACTTGGGGGGGGGTACGACGAGCAGTACTTC,CASGLVLGGGYDEQYF
TRBV20-1,NA,NA,TRBJ1-6,TGCAGTGCTGAAGGACCGCCGAATTCACCCCTCCACTTT,CSAEGPPNSPLHF
TRBV6-1,many,NA,TRBJ2-7,TGTGCCAGCAGTTACAGTCTCTCCTACGAGCAGTACTTC,CASSYSLSYEQYF
TRBV27,many,NA,TRBJ2-1,TGTGCCAGTGCCTCGGAAGGCAAAGTATCCTACAATGAGCAGTTCTTC,CASASEGKVSYNEQFF
TRBV20-1,NA,NA,TRBJ2-6,TGCAGTGCTAGTACCGGGACATCAAATGGAGGGGCCAACGTCCTGACTTTC,CSASTGTSNGGANVLTF
TRBV18,few,NA,TRBJ1-3,TGTGCCAGCTCACCACAAGAGGGTTCCCCCCTCACTGGAAACACCATATATTTT,CASSPQEGSPLTGNTIYF
TRBV7-8,many,NA,TRBJ2-7,TGTGCCAGCAGCTTAATCCCCGGGAGAGTCGAGCAGTACTTC,CASSLIPGRVEQYF
TRBV7-3,many,NA,TRBJ1-2,TGTGCCAGCAGCCAGGTTCACAGCTATGGCTACACCTTC,CASSQVHSYGYTF
TRBV6-5,NA,NA,TRBJ1-4,TGTGCCAGCAGTTACTTACTGGAGGCTAATGAAAAACTGTTTTTT,CASSYLLEANEKLFF
TRBV12-3/TRBV12-4,many,TRBD2,TRBJ2-6,TGTGCCAGCAGTTTGGGGGGGAGGGCCAACGTCCTGACTTTC,CASSLGGRANVLTF
TRBV14,many,NA,TRBJ1-1,TGTGCCAGCAGCCGGCACGCAGCCCAAGCTTTCTTT,CASSRHAAQAFF
TRBV20-1,many,NA,TRBJ1-1,TGCAGTGCTAGCAGGGCGGACGAAGCTTTCTTT,CSASRADEAFF
TRBV28,many,NA,TRBJ2-5,TGTGCCAGCAGTTTACTCGGGGATAAGAGGACCCAGTACTTC,CASSLLGDKRTQYF
TRBV2,NA,NA,TRBJ1-5,TGTGCCAGCAGTGATGTGTCATATAGCAATCAGCCCCAGCATTTT,CASSDVSYSNQPQHF
TRBV7-3,few,NA,TRBJ2-2,TGTGCCAGCAGCATCTCGGGACTCCCAAACACCGGGGAGCTGTTTTTT,CASSISGLPNTGELFF
TRBV7-6,many,TRBD1,TRBJ1-5,TGTGCCAGCAGCTTAAATCCCGCAGGGGGAGGCAATCAGCCCCAGCATTTT,CASSLNPAGGGNQPQHF
TRBV6-5,many,TRBD1,TRBJ1-2,TGTGCCAGCAGTTACTCGTACAGGGGTACGAGCTACACCTTC,CASSYSYRGTSYTF
TRBV2,NA,TRBD1,TRBJ1-2,TGTGCCAGCAGCGGGACAGTAAGCCAGTATGGCTACACCTTC,CASSGTVSQYGYTF
TRBV30,many,TRBD1,TRBJ1-4,TGTGCCTGGAGTGGGACAGGGAGGGAAAAACTGTTTTTT,CAWSGTGREKLFF
TRBV29-1,many,NA,TRBJ2-1,TGCAGCGTTGGAGCTGGGGTGGGATACAATGAGCAGTTCTTC,CSVGAGVGYNEQFF
TRBV12-3/TRBV12-4,NA,NA,TRBJ2-1,TGTGCCAGCAGTTTAGCGAGGGCCCATGAGCAGTTCTTC,CASSLARAHEQFF
TRBV6-1,NA,TRBD1,TRBJ1-2,TGTGCCAGCGGTGAAGTGGGACAGGGTAACTATGGCTACACCTTC,CASGEVGQGNYGYTF
TRBV7-8,NA,TRBD2,TRBJ2-2,TGTGCCAGCAGCCCCAGGCGGGAGGGCCACACCGGGGAGCTGTTTTTT,CASSPRREGHTGELFF
TRBV27,many,NA,TRBJ1-2,TGTGCCAGCAGTTTCCAGGGGTGGTATGGCTACACCTTC,CASSFQGWYGYTF
TRBV30,NA,NA,TRBJ2-2,TGTGCCTGGAGTCCCCAGAATCCCGGGGAGCTGTTTTTT,CAWSPQNPGELFF
TRBV9,NA,TRBD2,TRBJ2-1,TGTGCCAGCAGTCCTAGCGGGAGCCAAGTCAATGAGCAGTTCTTC,CASSPSGSQVNEQFF
TRBV27,once,TRBD1,TRBJ2-2,TGTGCCAGCAGTGACGGACAGGGTTTTAACACCGGGGAGCTGTTTTTT,CASSDGQGFNTGELFF
TRBV6-5,NA,NA,TRBJ1-2,TGTGCCAGCAGTTACCGACAGAAAACGAGGGGCTACACCTTC,CASSYRQKTRGYTF